These T cell receptor beta chains were read from a single sample in a study of T cell changes during pregnancy in multiple sclerosis. Method: immunoSEQ multiplex PCR; TCRdb's copy keeps in-frame clones and lacks some. The sample has around 31,000 clones, 85% to 95% seen once. The specimen comprised CD4+ T cells from peripheral blood mononuclear cells, sampled in the second trimester of pregnancy. Source of these receptors: a female donor with multiple sclerosis, enrolled in a pregnancy study. The CDR3 runs from the conserved cysteine through the conserved F or W. The D gene is left open where the match is weak. For some rows the clone size is stated as once, few or many, or as a class when expanded; others skip it.

j_call: TRBJ2-1
d_call: TRBD2
clone_size: -
v_call: TRBV4-2
cdr3_aa: CASSPAKGREASNEQFF
cdr3_nt: TGTGCCAGCAGCCCCGCCAAGGGGCGGGAGGCCTCCAATGAGCAGTTCTTC

j_call: TRBJ2-3
d_call: TRBD2
clone_size: once
v_call: TRBV15
cdr3_aa: CATSSDELAWDTQYF
cdr3_nt: TGTGCCACCAGCAGTGATGAACTAGCGTGGGATACGCAGTATTTT

j_call: TRBJ2-3
d_call: TRBD2
clone_size: -
v_call: TRBV7-6
cdr3_aa: CASSLSSGSWTDTQYF
cdr3_nt: TGTGCCAGCAGCTTATCTAGCGGGAGTTGGACAGATACGCAGTATTTT

j_call: TRBJ2-7
d_call: -
clone_size: -
v_call: TRBV7-8
cdr3_aa: CASSLDRRVNEQYF
cdr3_nt: TGTGCCAGCAGCTTGGACAGGAGGGTGAACGAGCAGTACTTC

j_call: TRBJ1-1
d_call: -
clone_size: -
v_call: TRBV30
cdr3_aa: CAWSVGGGTEAFF
cdr3_nt: TGTGCCTGGAGTGTTGGGGGAGGCACTGAAGCTTTCTTT

j_call: TRBJ2-1
d_call: TRBD2
clone_size: -
v_call: TRBV7-6
cdr3_aa: CASSLMTSGSGEQFF
cdr3_nt: TGTGCCAGCAGCCTCATGACTAGCGGGAGTGGGGAGCAGTTCTTC

j_call: TRBJ1-3
d_call: -
clone_size: -
v_call: TRBV11-2
cdr3_aa: CASSRQSRGNTIYF
cdr3_nt: TGTGCCAGCAGCCGACAATCGCGAGGAAACACCATATATTTT

j_call: TRBJ1-2
d_call: TRBD1
clone_size: once
v_call: TRBV12-5
cdr3_aa: CASGLAGQGAYTF
cdr3_nt: TGTGCTAGTGGTTTGGCTGGACAGGGAGCGTATACCTTC

j_call: TRBJ1-1
d_call: TRBD1
clone_size: -
v_call: TRBV19
cdr3_aa: CASSNRGVTEAFF
cdr3_nt: TGTGCCAGTAGCAACAGGGGAGTGACTGAAGCTTTCTTT

j_call: TRBJ1-2
d_call: TRBD1
clone_size: -
v_call: TRBV15
cdr3_aa: CATSNPDRGYGYTF
cdr3_nt: TGTGCCACCAGCAACCCGGACAGGGGCTATGGCTACACCTTC

j_call: TRBJ1-1
d_call: -
clone_size: -
v_call: TRBV11-2
cdr3_aa: CASSQAQDRRNTEAFF
cdr3_nt: TGTGCCAGCAGCCAGGCCCAAGACAGGCGCAACACTGAAGCTTTCTTT

j_call: TRBJ2-5
d_call: -
clone_size: -
v_call: TRBV29-1
cdr3_aa: CSAPRGGETQYF
cdr3_nt: TGCAGCGCACCAAGAGGGGGAGAGACCCAGTACTTC

j_call: TRBJ2-2
d_call: -
clone_size: -
v_call: TRBV28
cdr3_aa: CASSLSGANTGELFF
cdr3_nt: TGTGCCAGCAGTTTATCGGGAGCTAACACCGGGGAGCTGTTTTTT

j_call: TRBJ1-5
d_call: -
clone_size: -
v_call: TRBV28
cdr3_aa: CASKAVVGNQPQHF
cdr3_nt: TGTGCCAGCAAAGCCGTCGTAGGCAATCAGCCCCAGCATTTT

j_call: TRBJ2-1
d_call: -
clone_size: -
v_call: TRBV6-1
cdr3_aa: CAGSSGVVNEQFF
cdr3_nt: TGTGCCGGATCATCGGGAGTAGTAAATGAGCAGTTCTTC

j_call: TRBJ2-1
d_call: -
clone_size: -
v_call: TRBV5-1
cdr3_aa: CASSLAGGGRNEQFF
cdr3_nt: TGCGCCAGCAGCTTGGCTGGCGGGGGCCGCAATGAGCAGTTCTTC

j_call: TRBJ1-1
d_call: -
clone_size: medium-sized
v_call: TRBV7-9
cdr3_aa: CASSLVSEEAFF
cdr3_nt: TGTGCCAGCAGCTTAGTTTCAGAGGAGGCTTTCTTT

j_call: TRBJ2-5
d_call: TRBD2
clone_size: -
v_call: TRBV5-1
cdr3_aa: CASSSVGTSEETQYF
cdr3_nt: TGCGCCAGCAGCTCCGTCGGGACTAGCGAAGAGACCCAGTACTTC

j_call: TRBJ2-3
d_call: TRBD2
clone_size: -
v_call: TRBV19
cdr3_aa: CASSTSGSLSDTQYF
cdr3_nt: TGTGCCAGTAGTACTAGCGGGAGCCTCTCAGATACGCAGTATTTT

j_call: TRBJ2-3
d_call: TRBD2
clone_size: -
v_call: TRBV10-3
cdr3_aa: CATSAGRSTDTQYF
cdr3_nt: TGTGCCACCTCAGCGGGAAGGTCCACAGATACGCAGTATTTT

j_call: TRBJ2-5
d_call: TRBD2
clone_size: -
v_call: TRBV30
cdr3_aa: CAWTPIGTRKQETQYF
cdr3_nt: TGTGCCTGGACCCCCATCGGGACTAGAAAGCAAGAGACCCAGTACTTC

j_call: TRBJ2-2
d_call: -
clone_size: -
v_call: TRBV30
cdr3_aa: CAWSSSVGELFF
cdr3_nt: TGTGCCTGGAGTTCTTCGGTGGGGGAGCTGTTTTTT

j_call: TRBJ1-1
d_call: TRBD1
clone_size: -
v_call: TRBV10-2
cdr3_aa: CASSEGRGHTEAFF
cdr3_nt: TGCGCCAGCAGTGAGGGAAGGGGGCACACTGAAGCTTTCTTT

j_call: TRBJ2-2
d_call: -
clone_size: few
v_call: TRBV9
cdr3_aa: CASSVIGDNTGELFF
cdr3_nt: TGTGCCAGCAGCGTAATAGGGGATAACACCGGGGAGCTGTTTTTT

j_call: TRBJ2-5
d_call: TRBD2
clone_size: -
v_call: TRBV2
cdr3_aa: CASSEEAGGRATQYF
cdr3_nt: TGTGCCAGCAGTGAGGAAGCGGGAGGGAGGGCGACCCAGTACTTC

j_call: TRBJ1-2
d_call: TRBD1
clone_size: -
v_call: TRBV19
cdr3_aa: CASNRGWNYGYTF
cdr3_nt: TGTGCCAGTAACAGGGGGTGGAACTATGGCTACACCTTC

j_call: TRBJ2-7
d_call: -
clone_size: -
v_call: TRBV27
cdr3_aa: CASRYSATSYEQYF
cdr3_nt: TGTGCCAGCAGATATAGCGCCACCTCCTACGAGCAGTACTTC

j_call: TRBJ1-4
d_call: TRBD1
clone_size: -
v_call: TRBV2
cdr3_aa: CASRQGEGKLFF
cdr3_nt: TGTGCCAGCCGACAGGGGGAAGGAAAACTGTTTTTT

j_call: TRBJ1-2
d_call: TRBD1
clone_size: -
v_call: TRBV4-1
cdr3_aa: CASSQAGGAGGYTF
cdr3_nt: TGCGCCAGCAGCCAAGCAGGGGGCGCAGGCGGCTACACCTTC

j_call: TRBJ2-6
d_call: TRBD2
clone_size: -
v_call: TRBV5-4
cdr3_aa: CASSLGQAGGANVLTF
cdr3_nt: TGTGCCAGCAGCTTGGGGCAAGCGGGAGGGGCCAACGTCCTGACTTTC

j_call: TRBJ2-2
d_call: TRBD2
clone_size: -
v_call: TRBV5-4
cdr3_aa: CASSRSGRAAGELFF
cdr3_nt: TGTGCCAGCAGCCGTAGCGGGAGGGCCGCCGGGGAGCTGTTTTTT

j_call: TRBJ1-1
d_call: -
clone_size: -
v_call: TRBV19
cdr3_aa: CASSIARDTEAFF
cdr3_nt: TGTGCCAGTAGTATCGCCAGGGACACTGAAGCTTTCTTT

j_call: TRBJ1-2
d_call: -
clone_size: -
v_call: TRBV5-1
cdr3_aa: CASSPSGRVERYGYTF
cdr3_nt: TGCGCCAGCAGCCCCTCAGGCAGGGTGGAACGATATGGCTACACCTTC

j_call: TRBJ1-2
d_call: -
clone_size: -
v_call: TRBV7-2
cdr3_aa: CASSLDSPHYGYTF
cdr3_nt: TGTGCCAGCAGCTTAGACAGCCCTCACTATGGCTACACCTTC

j_call: TRBJ1-3
d_call: -
clone_size: -
v_call: TRBV15
cdr3_aa: CATSREVGLSGNTIYF
cdr3_nt: TGTGCCACCAGCAGAGAGGTTGGCCTCTCTGGAAACACCATATATTTT

j_call: TRBJ2-1
d_call: -
clone_size: -
v_call: TRBV7-9
cdr3_aa: CASSYQGWNEQFF
cdr3_nt: TGTGCCAGCAGCTATCAGGGGTGGAATGAGCAGTTCTTC

j_call: TRBJ1-1
d_call: -
clone_size: -
v_call: TRBV25-1
cdr3_aa: CASRGVGVNTEAFF
cdr3_nt: TGTGCCAGCAGGGGAGTCGGGGTGAACACTGAAGCTTTCTTT

j_call: TRBJ2-3
d_call: -
clone_size: -
v_call: TRBV4-1
cdr3_aa: CASSPTGTDTQYF
cdr3_nt: TGCGCCAGCAGCCCAACGGGCACAGATACGCAGTATTTT

j_call: TRBJ1-1
d_call: TRBD1
clone_size: -
v_call: TRBV7-2
cdr3_aa: CASSSIDRVLNTEAFF
cdr3_nt: TGTGCCAGCAGCTCAATTGACAGGGTTTTAAACACTGAAGCTTTCTTT

j_call: TRBJ2-2
d_call: -
clone_size: -
v_call: TRBV5-4
cdr3_aa: CASRIIGGELFF
cdr3_nt: TGTGCCAGCAGGATTATCGGGGGGGAGCTGTTTTTT

j_call: TRBJ1-1
d_call: -
clone_size: -
v_call: TRBV5-8
cdr3_aa: CASSLSSRTEAFF
cdr3_nt: TGTGCCAGCAGCTTGAGTTCGAGAACTGAAGCTTTCTTT

j_call: TRBJ2-7
d_call: -
clone_size: -
v_call: TRBV30
cdr3_aa: CAWSSGDLREQYF
cdr3_nt: TGTGCCTGGAGTTCGGGGGACCTCAGGGAGCAGTACTTC